These 26 T cell receptor beta chains share one sample of origin, sequenced in a study of OX40 agonist ivuxolimab in advanced cancers. The protocol was immunoSEQ multiplex PCR, while the TCRdb copy is restricted to in-frame clones and leaves out a portion. Among roughly 35,000 clones listed, roughly 79% were seen once. The starting material was CD4+ or CD8+ T cells sorted from blood, obtained in a trial of the OX40 agonist ivuxolimab. The receptors were gathered from an adult with an advanced solid tumor such as melanoma, head and neck, liver or kidney cancer.

The rearrangement links TRBV7-6 to TRBJ2-7; D is possibly TRBD1 or TRBD2 (5 bases each). Per the germline V gene, CDR1 is SGHVS and CDR2 is FNYEAQ. With 0 bases removed from V and 2 bases from J, the gap between germline ends came to 11 bases. The CDR3 contains 15 residues. The CDR3 bases are TGTGCCAGCAGCTTAGCGTCAGAGGGGACCTACGAGCAGTACTTC. Translated, it gives CASSLASEGTYEQYF.

The CDR3 nucleotides are TGTGCCAGCACGGGTCAGGGATACACCGGGGAGCTGTTTTTT. Amino acids: CASTGQGYTGELFF. The chain is built from TRBV2 and TRBJ2-2; possible D gene TRBD1, 5 bases. The V end was cut by 7 bases, the J end by 3 bases, with 12 bases between. The CDR3 has 14 amino acids. Germline V gene lookup returns CDR1 SNHLY and CDR2 FYNNEI.

The rearrangement links TRBV5-1 to TRBJ2-3; 8 bases are shared with TRBD2. Germline V CDR1 and CDR2: SGHRS, YFSETQ. The CDR3 length is 15 residues. Losses at the gene ends were 3 bases for V and 4 bases for J; bases not matched to a gene: 7. CDR3 loop: CASSSRGGSSDTQYF. In DNA form, the CDR3 reads TGCGCCAGCAGCTCCCGCGGGGGGAGCTCAGATACGCAGTATTTT.

The chain carries TRBV18 and TRBJ2-1, with unresolved D. This CDR3 comprises 15 residues. Germline V lookup: CDR1 KGHSH, CDR2 LQKENI. V was trimmed by 1 base and J by 2 bases, leaving 9 bases between them. CDR3 sequence: CASSPLAVPYNEQFF. CDR3 bases: TGTGCCAGCTCACCACTTGCAGTACCCTACAATGAGCAGTTCTTC.

The chain is built from TRBV19 and TRBJ2-3, with D unresolved. The germline CDR1 and CDR2 sequences are LNHDA and SQIVND (reference sequence). Trimming pared 5 bases from V and 4 bases from J, leaving 28 bases between. This CDR3 spans 19 amino acids. In DNA form, the CDR3 reads TGTGCCAGTAGTCAAAGAGGTGGAATGATGGGATTAGGAGCAGATACGCAGTATTTT. It is translated as CASSQRGGMMGLGADTQYF.

This clone was counted only a few times. The chain employs TRBV6-5 and TRBJ2-2; 7 bases are shared with TRBD1. Germline lookup yields CDR1 MNHEY and CDR2 SVGAGI. The CDR3 runs 15 residues. Losses at the gene ends were 6 bases for V and 2 bases for J; bases not matched to a gene: 6. The CDR3 DNA sequence: TGTGCCAGCAGCCTGACAGGGTTTAACACCGGGGAGCTGTTTTTT. This sequence encodes CASSLTGFNTGELFF.

The chain carries TRBV5-1 and TRBJ2-5; 7 nucleotides match TRBD1. The last part of the DNA fits TRBJ2-7 better; the J call may be wrong. The CDR3 length is 14 residues. Germline V gene data show CDR1 as SGHRS and CDR2 as YFSETQ. CDR3 in amino acids: CASSLGDSSYEQYF. The CDR3 region has the DNA TGCGCCAGCAGCTTGGGGGACAGCTCCTACGAGCAGTACTTC.

The V and J genes are TRBV28 and TRBJ1-1, with a weak D call TRBD1 (5 bases). V lost 1 base, J lost 1 base, and 10 bases lay in between. Germline lookup yields CDR1 MDHEN and CDR2 SYDVKM. The CDR3 contains 15 residues. CDR3 DNA: TGTGCCAGCAGTTTATCTTGGGGCGGGAACACTGAAGCTTTCTTT. It translates to CASSLSWGGNTEAFF.

This clone showed up just once. The chain couples TRBV2 to TRBJ2-3, with D possibly matching TRBD2 (6 bases). V was cut by 2 bases and J by 3 bases, with 18 bases left in between. The V gene's germline CDR1 is SNHLY and CDR2 FYNNEI. This CDR3 region has 17 residues. The CDR3 DNA is TGTGCCAGCAGTGAAAGAGTGGTCGGGAGTGGAACAGATACGCAGTATTTT. Amino acids: CASSERVVGSGTDTQYF. Full variable domain (missing parts from reference TRBV2 and TRBJ2-3): EPEVTQTPSHQVTQMGQEVILRCVPISNHLYFYWYRQILGQKVEFLVSFYNNEISEKSEIFDDQFSVERPDGSNFTLKIRSTKLEDSAMYFCASSERVVGSGTDTQYFGPGTRLTVL.

The J gene is TRBJ1-2, the V gene TRBV7-9, with a weak D call TRBD1 (6 bases). CDR1 is SEHNR, CDR2 FQNEAQ, per germline (reference sequence). V dropped 6 bases and J dropped 7 bases, with 18 bases sitting between them. The CDR3 is 14 amino acids. Written as DNA, the CDR3 is TGTGCCAGCAGTGACCTAGACAGGATGGCTGGCTACACCTTC. Its translation: CASSDLDRMAGYTF.

The chain is built from TRBV19 and TRBJ1-1; weak D call: TRBD1 (5 bases). The length of the CDR3 is 14 residues. V dropped 6 bases and J dropped 3 bases, with 14 bases sitting between them. Per germline, CDR1 LNHDA and CDR2 SQIVND (reference sequence). The CDR3 nucleotides read TGTGCCAGTAGCAGCCGGCAGGGCGACACTGAAGCTTTCTTT. It specifies CASSSRQGDTEAFF.

CDR3: CASSPLASSPSGELFF. In nucleotides, the CDR3 is TGTGCCAGCTCACCACTGGCTAGCTCTCCCTCCGGGGAGCTGTTTTTT. The chain couples TRBV18 to TRBJ2-2; maybe TRBD2 (5 bases). Looked up from germline, CDR1 is KGHSH and CDR2 is LQKENI. The CDR3 contains 16 residues. The V gene lost 1 base and the J gene lost 6 bases, with 15 bases spanning the gap.

The genes are TRBV5-4 and TRBJ2-1, with TRBD2 matching 12 bases. This CDR3 has 16 amino acids. V shed 0 bases, J shed 9 bases, and the junction held 7 bases outside the gene matches. Germline assignment: CDR1 SGHNT and CDR2 YYREEE (reference sequence). CDR3 sequence (DNA): TGTGCCAGCAGCTTGGTGGGGGCTAGCGGGAGGGCTGAGCAGTTCTTC. Amino acids: CASSLVGASGRAEQFF.

A single count supports this clone. The chain joins TRBV7-3 to TRBJ1-6, with D unclear. The length of the CDR3 is 14 residues. V was trimmed by 5 bases and J by 7 bases, leaving 12 bases between them. The V gene's germline CDR1 is SGHTA and CDR2 FQGTGA. In DNA form, the CDR3 reads TGTGCCAGCAGCCCCGACGGTCCGAATTCACCCCTCCACTTT. Its protein product is CASSPDGPNSPLHF.

The V call is TRBV28, the J call TRBJ2-2; 9 bases fit TRBD1. The V gene end was trimmed by 4 bases and the J gene end by 3 bases; junction bases not matched to a gene: 3. The germline V gene encodes CDR1 MDHEN and CDR2 SYDVKM. The CDR3 extends over 15 amino acids. This chain's CDR3 is CASSSYRGHTGELFF. DNA for the CDR3: TGTGCCAGCAGTTCATACAGGGGGCACACCGGGGAGCTGTTTTTT.

The sample holds a few counts of this clone. This sequence joins TRBV28 and TRBJ2-5; 8 positions match TRBD2. The V segment lost 4 bases and the J segment 3 bases; nucleotides outside the gene matches: 7. Germline V gene lookup returns CDR1 MDHEN and CDR2 SYDVKM. The CDR3 covers 15 residues. The CDR3 loop reads CASSSPGLDKETQYF. Written as DNA, the CDR3 is TGTGCCAGCAGTTCACCGGGACTAGATAAAGAGACCCAGTACTTC.

CDR3 in amino acids: CASSGEGSPYEQYF. CDR3 sequence (DNA): TGCGCCAGCAGTGGGGAGGGAAGTCCCTACGAGCAGTACTTC. This rearrangement joins TRBV10-1 to TRBJ2-7, with 7 nucleotides matching TRBD2. The germline V gene has CDR1 WNHNN and CDR2 SYGVQD (reference sequence). The CDR3 covers 14 residues. Trimming at V came to 4 bases and at J to 2 bases, leaving 5 bases not matched to a gene.

The gene calls are TRBV7-8 and TRBJ1-5; D not certain. The CDR3 has 13 residues. V was clipped by 1 base and J by 0 bases, with 1 base between them. Germline V lookup: CDR1 SGHVS, CDR2 FQNEAQ. The CDR3 DNA reads as TGTGCCAGCAGCTTAGATAGCAATCAGCCCCAGCATTTT. It specifies CASSLDSNQPQHF.

The rearrangement links TRBV5-3 to TRBJ2-2, with TRBD1 matching 10 bases. TRBV5-3 is an open reading frame, and its role is uncertain. The trim removed 0 bases at V and 1 base at J, leaving 6 bases unmatched. The CDR3 covers 18 residues. The CDR3 DNA sequence: TGTGCCAGAAGCTTGGCTGCCGGGACAGGGGAGAACACCGGGGAGCTGTTTTTT. Its protein is CARSLAAGTGENTGELFF.

This clone is judged medium-sized (0.01 to 0.1%). The J gene is TRBJ2-7, the V gene TRBV19; D might be TRBD2 (6 bases). CDR3 size: 14 residues. V was clipped by 5 bases and J by 6 bases, with 17 bases between them. Germline values: CDR1 LNHDA, CDR2 SQIVND (reference sequence). The CDR3 bases are TGTGCCAGTAGTCCGTCAACTAGCCTTGGCGAGCAGTACTTC. This gives the protein CASSPSTSLGEQYF.

The V and J genes are TRBV19 and TRBJ2-3; D not certain. The germline V gene has CDR1 LNHDA and CDR2 SQIVND (reference sequence). Trimming removed 8 bases at V and 0 bases at J, with 15 bases between. CDR3 size: 15 residues. This CDR3 reads CASGMGKLSTDTQYF. CDR3 coding DNA: TGTGCCAGTGGCATGGGCAAATTAAGCACAGATACGCAGTATTTT.

The chain is built from TRBV2 and TRBJ2-7; D possibly corresponds to TRBD1 (6 bases). Germline loops: CDR1 SNHLY, CDR2 FYNNEI. The CDR3 loop spans 13 amino acids. V lost 6 bases and J lost 4, with 13 bases in between. The CDR3, as DNA: TGTGCCAGCAGAAACAGGGATGAGTACGAGCAGTACTTC. Translated, it gives CASRNRDEYEQYF.

This chain links TRBV18 with TRBJ2-1; either TRBD1 or TRBD2 may fit D (5 bases each). The CDR3 contains 13 residues. Germline assignment: CDR1 KGHSH and CDR2 LQKENI. V was trimmed by 2 bases and J by 10 bases, leaving 12 bases between them. CDR3 amino acids: CASSPSRDVEQFF. CDR3 bases: TGTGCCAGCTCACCATCACGGGACGTCGAGCAGTTCTTC.

The rearrangement links TRBV6-5 to TRBJ1-2; D is ambiguous. The CDR3 extends over 13 amino acids. The V gene's germline CDR1 is MNHEY and CDR2 SVGAGI. V was clipped by 6 bases and J by 0 bases, with 8 bases between them. CDR3: CASRGSANYGYTF. CDR3 bases: TGTGCCAGCAGAGGTTCGGCTAACTATGGCTACACCTTC.

This chain connects TRBV11-2 to TRBJ2-7; D unresolved. The CDR3 totals 14 residues. Germline values: CDR1 SGHAT, CDR2 FQNNGV. Trimming cost V 6 bases and J 6 bases, with 18 bases left between them. The DNA for the CDR3 is TGTGCCAGCAGTCCGTTACTGGCTGTAGGCGAGCAGTACTTC. Protein: CASSPLLAVGEQYF.

The V gene is TRBV7-8, the J gene TRBJ2-7; D uncertain. The V and J ends lost 4 bases and 0 bases respectively, with 13 bases between them. The CDR3 totals 15 residues. Germline V CDR1 and CDR2: SGHVS, FQNEAQ. The CDR3 nucleotides read TGTGCCAGCAGCTCCCTCTGGCGGAACTCCTACGAGCAGTACTTC. This codes for CASSSLWRNSYEQYF.